The 25 T cell receptor beta chains listed next were all sequenced from one sample in a study of cytomegalovirus exposure and HLA in healthy donors (dated by TCRdb to about 2017). Library construction relied on the immunoSEQ multiplex PCR assay. TCRdb mirrors the immuneACCESS table, restricted to in-frame sequences. Some clones are absent from its copies; in checked studies, under half trace to an unresolved V gene, and the reason for the others is unknown. The sample profile shows about 140,000 clones; 88% of them were found once. Around 8% of the sample comes from the top ten. Sequencing was done on a sample of PBMCs. Receptors originate from a woman between 18 and 30 years old in good health and CMV-seropositive.

The chain links TRBV28 to TRBJ2-7; TRBD1 aligns across 8 bases. V was clipped by 5 bases and J by 2 bases; unmatched bases: 5. The CDR3 loop spans 14 amino acids. Per germline, CDR1 MDHEN and CDR2 SYDVKM. The CDR3 nucleotides read TGTGCCAGCAGTACACCACAGGGGGCCTACGAGCAGTACTTC. Residues: CASSTPQGAYEQYF.

This clone occurred once. V gene TRBV5-1 combines with J gene TRBJ1-4; TRBD1 is a possible D gene (5 bases). V dropped 2 bases and J dropped 6 bases, with 11 bases sitting between them. The CDR3 loop spans 14 amino acids. From germline, CDR1 is SGHRS and CDR2 YFSETQ. In DNA form, the CDR3 reads TGCGCCAGCAGCTTTCAGGGTATTGATGAAAAACTGTTTTTT. It translates to CASSFQGIDEKLFF.

This chain links TRBV6-6 with TRBJ1-6, with D possibly being TRBD1 (5 bases). The germline gives CDR1 MNHNY, CDR2 SVGAGI (reference sequence). Trimming pared 4 bases from V and 7 bases from J, leaving 11 bases between. This CDR3 is built from 14 residues. DNA for the CDR3: TGTGCCAGCAGTTTAGTGGGGCAGAATTCACCCCTCCACTTT. It yields the protein CASSLVGQNSPLHF.

This chain uses TRBV5-4 with TRBJ2-3, with 14 bases aligning to TRBD2. The trim removed 3 bases at V and 2 bases at J, leaving 5 bases unmatched. Germline V gives CDR1 SGHNT, CDR2 YYREEE (reference sequence). The CDR3 is 17 residues long. The CDR3 DNA sequence: TGTGCCAGCAGCTCGGGACTAGCGGGGGCTATCACAGATACGCAGTATTTT. It yields the protein CASSSGLAGAITDTQYF.

This chain uses TRBV29-1 with TRBJ2-3; 8 bases match TRBD1. The CDR3 is 13 amino acids. The V gene end was trimmed by 7 bases and the J gene end by 4 bases; junction bases not matched to a gene: 7. The germline gives CDR1 SQVTM, CDR2 ANQGSEA. The CDR3 protein is CSGGQGEADTQYF. For the CDR3, the DNA is TGCAGCGGAGGACAGGGCGAAGCAGATACGCAGTATTTT.

The V and J genes are TRBV19 and TRBJ2-7, with 9 bases aligning to TRBD1. Trimming took 6 bases from V and 4 from J; bases not matched to a gene: 1. The CDR3 length is 12 residues. Germline lookup yields CDR1 LNHDA and CDR2 SQIVND (reference sequence). CDR3 sequence reads: CASSGTGYEQYF. In DNA, the CDR3 is TGTGCCAGTAGCGGGACAGGGTACGAGCAGTACTTC.

This chain uses TRBV5-1 with TRBJ1-1; D call uncertain. Germline V gene lookup returns CDR1 SGHRS and CDR2 YFSETQ. The CDR3 has 15 residues. Trimming shortened V by 0 bases and J by 3 bases, and 12 bases separated the two germline ends. The CDR3 DNA is TGCGCCAGCAGCTTGGCCTCAGGTCGGCACACTGAAGCTTTCTTT. Its protein is CASSLASGRHTEAFF. Full variable domain (outside the CDR3, taken from reference TRBV5-1 and TRBJ1-1): KAGVTQTPRYLIKTRGQQVTLSCSPISGHRSVSWYQQTPGQGLQFLFEYFSETQRNKGNFPGRFSGRQFSNSRSEMNVSTLELGDSALYLCASSLASGRHTEAFFGQGTRLTVV.

The chain joins TRBV5-1 to TRBJ2-7; 11 nucleotides match TRBD2. Trimming at V came to 8 bases and at J to 7 bases, leaving 11 bases not matched to a gene. CDR1 is SGHRS and CDR2 is YFSETQ in the germline V gene. The CDR3 runs 14 residues. CDR3 region: CASSIGTSGVEQYF. For the CDR3, the DNA is TGCGCCAGTTCGATAGGGACTAGCGGTGTTGAGCAGTACTTC.

The J gene is TRBJ1-2, the V gene TRBV4-1; no definite D call. Per germline, CDR1 MGHRA and CDR2 YSYEKL. V lost 2 bases, J lost 0 bases, and 7 bases lay in between. The CDR3 is 14 residues long. The CDR3 is CASSQTDTNYGYTF. Here the CDR3 DNA reads TGCGCCAGCAGCCAAACAGATACTAACTATGGCTACACCTTC.

The rearrangement uses TRBV6-6 and TRBJ2-5, with 8 bases matching TRBD1. The junction had 3 bases not matched to a gene; V was cut back by 2 bases and J by 4 bases. Germline values: CDR1 MNHNY, CDR2 SVGAGI (reference sequence). The CDR3 length is 14 residues. The chain's CDR3 is CASSYPGGAETQYF. The CDR3 nucleotides read TGTGCCAGCAGTTACCCAGGGGGCGCAGAGACCCAGTACTTC.

The rearrangement uses TRBV29-1 and TRBJ2-3; 13 nucleotides align to TRBD2. Germline V gene lookup returns CDR1 SQVTM and CDR2 ANQGSEA. The CDR3 extends over 16 amino acids. Trimming at V came to 4 bases and at J to 0 bases, leaving 4 bases not matched to a gene. The CDR3 region is CSVVGLAGESTDTQYF. The CDR3 bases are TGCAGCGTTGTAGGACTAGCGGGAGAAAGCACAGATACGCAGTATTTT.

This clone was counted between two and nine times. The rearrangement links TRBV28 to TRBJ1-4, with D unclear. There are 15 residues in the CDR3. With 1 base removed from V and 7 bases from J, the gap between germline ends came to 13 bases. Germline CDR1 and CDR2: MDHEN and SYDVKM. The CDR3 here is CASSLSEGWGEKLFF. As DNA, the CDR3 is TGTGCCAGCAGTTTATCCGAGGGTTGGGGTGAAAAACTGTTTTTT.

This chain links TRBV5-6 with TRBJ2-1; D is possibly TRBD2 (5 bases). The length of the CDR3 is 17 residues. Trimming stripped 0 bases from V and 7 bases from J, with 20 bases between. Germline-derived CDR1 and CDR2 are SGHDT and YYEEEE. The DNA for the CDR3 is TGTGCCAGCAGCTTGGTTGGTGGGAGAGGTGTAAGTAATGAGCAGTTCTTC. Its translation: CASSLVGGRGVSNEQFF. Looking up the rest from reference TRBV5-6 and TRBJ2-1 gives the full variable domain: DAGVTQSPTHLIKTRGQQVTLRCSPKSGHDTVSWYQQALGQGPQFIFQYYEEEERQRGNFPDRFSGHQFPNYSSELNVNALLLGDSALYLCASSLVGGRGVSNEQFFGPGTRLTVL.

The chain links TRBV7-2 to TRBJ2-5; 13 bases fit TRBD2. Germline lookup yields CDR1 SGHTA and CDR2 FQGNSA. This CDR3 has 16 residues. V gave up 1 base and J gave up 5 bases; unmatched junction bases: 4. CDR3 bases: TGTGCCAGCAGCTTAGGACTAGCGGGAGGCCGGGAGACCCAGTACTTC. This sequence encodes CASSLGLAGGRETQYF.

This chain links TRBV30 with TRBJ1-1; 9 bases are a match to TRBD1. CDR3 size: 14 residues. V lost 5 bases and J lost 1; bases outside the gene matches: 5. From germline, CDR1 is GTSNPN and CDR2 SVGIG (reference sequence). The CDR3 sequence is CAWFTGGWNTEAFF. The CDR3 DNA is TGTGCCTGGTTTACAGGGGGCTGGAACACTGAAGCTTTCTTT.

In its sample, this clone was seen once. The rearrangement joins TRBV27 to TRBJ2-4; a possible D gene is TRBD2 (6 bases). CDR1 is MNHEY and CDR2 is SMNVEV in the germline V gene (reference sequence). This CDR3 is built from 21 residues. Trimming removed 2 bases from V and 0 bases from J, with 26 bases in between. The CDR3 protein is CASSLKPPGLGSGLAKNIQYF. The CDR3 DNA reads as TGTGCCAGCAGTTTAAAGCCCCCCGGACTGGGGAGCGGGCTAGCCAAAAACATTCAGTACTTC.

The rearrangement uses TRBV5-5 and TRBJ1-1; TRBD1 agrees at 9 bases. The germline gives CDR1 SGHKS, CDR2 YYEKEE (reference sequence). V lost 4 bases, J lost 7 bases, and 5 bases stayed unmatched. The CDR3 contains 13 residues. DNA for the CDR3: TGTGCCAGCAGCCTTCAGGACAGGGGTGAAGCTTTCTTT. Translation: CASSLQDRGEAFF.

The chain uses TRBV7-8 and TRBJ1-2; D may be TRBD1 (5 bases). The V end was cut by 5 bases, the J end by 11 bases, with 15 bases between. The CDR3 covers 12 residues. Per the germline V gene, CDR1 is SGHVS and CDR2 is FQNEAQ. Written as DNA, the CDR3 is TGTGCCAGCAGCCGTGGGGCAGAGAAATACACCTTC. It codes for CASSRGAEKYTF.

This chain joins TRBV7-9 and TRBJ2-7; possibly TRBD2 for D (6 bases). V was cut by 5 bases and J by 2 bases, with 19 bases left in between. Per germline, CDR1 SEHNR and CDR2 FQNEAQ (reference sequence). The CDR3 consists of 16 residues. This CDR3 reads CASSDRGREPTYEQYF. The CDR3 nucleotides read TGTGCCAGCAGCGACCGCGGCCGGGAGCCAACCTACGAGCAGTACTTC.

This sequence joins TRBV28 and TRBJ2-7; TRBD2 aligns across 12 bases. CDR1 and CDR2 (germline): MDHEN, SYDVKM. The CDR3 contains 14 residues. Trimming at V came to 5 bases and at J to 2 bases, leaving 1 base not matched to a gene. CDR3 amino acids: CASSRLAGAYEQYF. The CDR3 coding sequence is TGTGCCAGCAGTCGACTAGCGGGGGCCTACGAGCAGTACTTC.

The chain carries TRBV7-9 and TRBJ2-1; D gene uncertain. V was cut by 8 bases and J by 13 bases, with 9 bases left in between. Per the germline V gene, CDR1 is SEHNR and CDR2 is FQNEAQ (reference sequence). The CDR3 is made up of 9 amino acids. CDR3 loop: CASPSPQFF. In DNA form, the CDR3 reads TGTGCCAGCCCTAGTCCTCAGTTCTTC. Full variable domain (rest looked up from reference TRBV7-9 and TRBJ2-1): DTGVSQNPRHKITKRGQNVTFRCDPISEHNRLYWYRQTLGQGPEFLTYFQNEAQLEKSRLLSDRFSAERPKGSFSTLEIQRTEQGDSAMYLCASPSPQFFGPGTRLTVL.

The V gene is TRBV2, the J gene TRBJ2-7; D is perhaps TRBD2 (5 bases). CDR3 size: 17 residues. Germline V lookup: CDR1 SNHLY, CDR2 FYNNEI. V was shortened by 2 bases and J by 2 bases, with 19 bases between the two germline ends. The CDR3 DNA follows: TGTGCCAGCAGTGAAATCTTGTCGGGGATTGATGCCTACGAGCAGTACTTC. This gives the protein CASSEILSGIDAYEQYF.

To note about this clone: Other nucleotide sequences in the sample specify the same CDR3. The chain links TRBV15 to TRBJ2-7; TRBD2 matches 14 bases. The junction had 2 bases not matched to a gene; V was cut back by 5 bases and J by 2 bases. The CDR3 totals 15 residues. CDR1 is LNHNV, CDR2 YYDKDF, per germline (reference sequence). In DNA form, the CDR3 reads TGTGCCACCAGCTTGGGACTAGCGGGAGCCTACGAGCAGTACTTC. This sequence encodes CATSLGLAGAYEQYF.

V usage is TRBV4-1 and J usage is TRBJ2-7; tentative D call: TRBD2 (5 bases). V was pared by 4 bases and J by 3 bases, with 13 bases between. The CDR3 spans 14 residues. Looked up from germline, CDR1 is MGHRA and CDR2 is YSYEKL. The CDR3 protein is CASSPGSPGYEQYF. The CDR3, as DNA: TGCGCCAGCAGCCCGGGATCGCCTGGCTACGAGCAGTACTTC.

The chain joins TRBV28 to TRBJ1-2; no definite D call. Germline CDR1 and CDR2: MDHEN and SYDVKM. V was cut by 3 bases and J by 3 bases, with 8 bases left in between. The CDR3 sequence is 13 residues long. The CDR3 region is CASSLVGDYGYTF. CDR3 nucleotide sequence: TGTGCCAGCAGTTTGGTGGGCGACTATGGCTACACCTTC.